The 13 T cell receptor beta chains below come from one sample, sequenced in a study of human T cells and chemical hapten exposure. Noted time point: patch test 2, 6 weeks after DPC sensitization. Noted treatment: therapeutic diphenylcyclopropenone sensitization with weekly scalp DPC. TCRdb ran MiXCR on the RACE reads and lists one entry per CDR3 protein. The sample includes around 69,000 distinct CDR3 sequences, 7.5% to 9.5% of them seen just once. Sample: whole blood, taken in connection with sensitization to the hapten diphenylcyclopropenone (DPC). These receptors all come from a woman between 45 and 60 years old with alopecia areata. Some clones in this sample may be carry-over from other donors' samples.

The chain links TRBV5-1 to TRBJ2-6; D ambiguous. CDR3 length: 13 amino acids. Trimming cost V 7 bases and J 2 bases, with 7 bases left between them. The germline CDR1 and CDR2 sequences are SGHRS and YFSETQ. The CDR3 protein is CASLEAGANVLTF. The DNA of the CDR3 is TGCGCCAGCCTCGAGGCTGGGGCCAACGTCCTGACTTTC.

This clonotype was counted ten times or more. CDR3 DNA: TGTGCCAGCAGTGAAGCGCCGGGACAGGTTTATGCCCAGCATTTT. Its translation is CASSEAPGQVYAQHF. The gene calls are TRBV6-1 and TRBJ1-5, with TRBD1 matching over 8 bases. The V and J ends lost 0 bases and 11 bases, in that order; junction bases with no gene match: 9. CDR3 length equals 15 residues. The germline CDR1 and CDR2 sequences are MNHNS and SASEGT.

This clonotype was seen a few times. CDR3 sequence reads: CASILGAENTEAFF. The CDR3 DNA is TGTGCCAGCATCCTAGGCGCAGAGAACACTGAAGCTTTCTTT. This sequence joins TRBV7-2 and TRBJ1-1; D gene ambiguous. CDR3 size: 14 residues. Germline values: CDR1 SGHTA, CDR2 FQGNSA. V was cut by 7 bases and J by 1 base, with 13 bases left in between.

In its sample, this clonotype was seen many times. The chain has TRBV12-3 or TRBV12-4 and TRBJ1-2, with a possible D match to TRBD1 (6 bases). The CDR3 is made up of 14 amino acids. Trimming stripped 1 base from V and 8 bases from J, with 14 bases between. Here the CDR3 DNA reads TGTGCCAGCAGTTTAGGAGAGGGGGTTAGAGGCTACACCTTC. As protein: CASSLGEGVRGYTF.

The chain has TRBV24-1 and TRBJ1-1; D not certain. V lost 4 bases, J lost 2 bases, and 7 bases lay in between. The CDR3 loop spans 13 amino acids. Germline V gives CDR1 KGHDR, CDR2 SFDVKD. CDR3 protein: CATSEGPNTEAFF. CDR3 sequence (DNA): TGTGCCACCAGTGAGGGCCCCAACACTGAAGCTTTCTTT.

This clonotype was seen a few times. The J gene is TRBJ2-3, the V gene TRBV5-4; TRBD2 might be the D (6 bases). The CDR3 is 16 residues long. Germline lookup yields CDR1 SGHNT and CDR2 YYREEE (reference sequence). V was trimmed by 1 base and J by 2 bases, leaving 14 bases between them. The CDR3 region is CASSLRPSVFTDTQYF. The CDR3, as DNA: TGTGCCAGCAGCTTGAGACCTAGCGTCTTCACAGATACGCAGTATTTT.

This clonotype occurred many times. The V call is TRBV27, the J call TRBJ1-1; 7 nucleotides agree with TRBD1. This CDR3 has 13 amino acids. The V and J ends lost 6 bases and 3 bases, in that order; junction bases with no gene match: 4. Per the germline V gene, CDR1 is MNHEY and CDR2 is SMNVEV (reference sequence). CDR3: CASSRQGYTEAFF. The CDR3 nucleotides read TGTGCCAGCAGCCGACAGGGTTACACTGAAGCTTTCTTT.

This chain links TRBV2 with TRBJ1-4; unclear D gene. The CDR3 contains 12 residues. V was clipped by 6 bases and J by 8 bases, with 10 bases between them. The germline gives CDR1 SNHLY, CDR2 FYNNEI. CDR3 sequence (DNA): TGTGCCAGCAGGGGTTTAGGAGAAAAACTGTTTTTT. This codes for CASRGLGEKLFF.

This clonotype was found a few times. The chain has TRBV19 and TRBJ2-1; 8 nucleotides align to TRBD2. CDR1 is LNHDA, CDR2 SQIVND, per germline (reference sequence). The junction had 12 bases not matched to a gene; V was cut back by 9 bases and J by 5 bases. The CDR3 sequence is 15 residues long. This chain's CDR3 is CASTKGTRGNNEQFF. CDR3 sequence (DNA): TGTGCCAGCACTAAGGGGACTAGGGGAAACAATGAGCAGTTCTTC.

The chain has TRBV12-3 or TRBV12-4 and TRBJ2-7; possibly TRBD1 for D (5 bases). The CDR3 has 14 amino acids. The V gene lost 6 bases and the J gene lost 5 bases, with 17 bases spanning the gap. The CDR3 DNA follows: TGTGCCAGCAGCTCCCGTGGCAGGGTAGACGAGCAGTACTTC. Translation gives CASSSRGRVDEQYF.

This clonotype was seen a handful of times. V is TRBV19 and J is TRBJ1-5; no clear D gene. Germline assignment: CDR1 LNHDA and CDR2 SQIVND (reference sequence). Trimming left V 2 bases short and J 4 bases short, with 6 bases between. The CDR3 contains 13 residues. This CDR3 is CASSITANQPQHF. The CDR3 nucleotides are TGTGCCAGTAGTATAACAGCTAATCAGCCCCAGCATTTT.

The rearrangement uses TRBV29-1 and TRBJ1-1; 7 positions agree with TRBD1. Germline V gene sequence: CDR1 SQVTM, CDR2 ANQGSEA. V shed 7 bases and J 2 bases; nucleotides not matched to a gene: 7. This CDR3 spans 13 amino acids. The CDR3: CSASGQPNTEAFF. CDR3 coding DNA: TGCAGCGCTTCGGGACAGCCCAACACTGAAGCTTTCTTT.

This clonotype was seen more than once but under ten times. The CDR3 loop reads CASSQTLGLTIYF. CDR3 nucleotides: TGTGCCAGCAGCCAGACCCTGGGCCTGACCATATATTTT. V gene TRBV5-5 combines with J gene TRBJ1-3; D is ambiguous. The V gene's germline CDR1 is SGHKS and CDR2 YYEKEE (reference sequence). This CDR3 has 13 residues. V was shortened by 4 bases and J by 10 bases, with 15 bases between the two germline ends.